This T cell receptor (beta chain) stems from a study of tumor and adjacent non-tumor tissue in lung cancer. As concerns this clonotype: A junction boundary mismatches the germline segment, possibly from a read error.

CDR3 length equals 16 residues. Germline lookup yields CDR1 MDHEN and CDR2 SYDVKM. The template was RNA from unsorted bulk tissue. Distant lung tissue was collected more than 3 cm away from the tumor edge. Chemotherapy-naive patients with new lung cancer underwent thoracic surgery in China, August–late 2014. Three rounds of nested PCR, following a modified ARM-PCR protocol, produced the TCRbeta library. Using its own MiXCR run on the multiplex PCR reads, TCRdb lists one record per CDR3 protein. The table lists about 67,000 distinct CDR3 sequences, more than 75% of them singletons. Sequencing was performed on distant non-tumor lung tissue. The gene calls are TRBV28 and TRBJ2-2; either TRBD1 or TRBD2 may supply D (5 bases each). The receptor was isolated from a man aged 55-75 years with non-small cell lung cancer. The CDR3 region has the DNA TGTGCCAGCAGCTTACCGGGACCGATGAACACCGGGGAGCTGTCTTTT. The encoded protein is CASSLPGPMNTGELSF.